Listed here are 10 T cell receptor beta chains from one sample, sequenced in a study of spatial heterogeneity in lung cancer. TCRdb reprocessed the 5' RACE reads via MiXCR and lists one record per CDR3 protein. Of about 11,000 distinct CDR3 sequences listed, roughly 5.2% are singletons. Findings of the study overall: In tumors, expanded intratumoral alpha and beta TCR counts tracked mutation counts.

The time point denotes: sample taken at primary tumor resection. Their antigens remain unidentified. The sequences come from lung tumor tissue, collected at surgery. These receptors were taken from a male donor with early-stage non-small cell lung cancer.

Many counts were recorded for this clonotype. This beta chain lies outside the target of a library built for alpha chains; its clone size means little. This chain joins TRBV7-6 and TRBJ1-6; a weak D match, TRBD1 (6 bases). The V gene's germline CDR1 is SGHVS and CDR2 FNYEAQ. Trimming stripped 1 base from V and 5 bases from J, with 9 bases between. There are 15 residues in the CDR3. The chain's CDR3 is CASSLDQGNNSPLHF. Written as DNA, the CDR3 is TGTGCCAGCAGCTTAGATCAGGGGAATAATTCACCCCTCCACTTT.

By proportion, this clonotype is medium-sized. This beta chain was picked up by a library intended for alpha chains and is off target, so its count carries little meaning. The chain couples TRBV12-3 or TRBV12-4 to TRBJ1-1, with TRBD1 as a possible D gene (5 bases). The CDR3 is 15 residues long. Trimming removed 6 bases at V and 0 bases at J, with 14 bases between. CDR3 region: CASSPGGSMNTEAFF. In DNA, the CDR3 is TGTGCCAGCAGCCCTGGGGGAAGCATGAACACTGAAGCTTTCTTT.

This clonotype was seen at least ten times. Since the library was made to target alpha chains, this beta chain is a stray read and its abundance is not meaningful. V and J are TRBV12-3 or TRBV12-4 and TRBJ1-2, with 7 bases aligning to TRBD1. V lost 5 bases and J lost 2; bases outside the gene matches: 5. The CDR3 has 14 residues. This chain's CDR3 is CASSLRGQNYGYTF. CDR3 coding DNA: TGTGCCAGCAGTCTCCGGGGACAGAACTATGGCTACACCTTC.

This clonotype has a count of ten or more. The library was prepared for alpha chains; this beta chain is a stray read, so its frequency means little. The genes are TRBV7-9 and TRBJ1-4; no clear D. V was clipped by 3 bases and J by 8 bases, with 13 bases between them. Per germline, CDR1 SEHNR and CDR2 FQNEAQ (reference sequence). CDR3 length: 14 amino acids. The CDR3 coding sequence is TGTGCCAGCAGCTTTATCGGAGGGTACGAAAAACTGTTTTTT. Encoded protein: CASSFIGGYEKLFF.

With respect to this clonotype: This beta chain slipped into a library made for alpha chains as a stray read, so its size is not meaningful. The rearrangement joins TRBV12-3 or TRBV12-4 to TRBJ2-1, with D possibly TRBD1 on 6 matching bases. V was clipped by 3 bases and J by 8 bases, with 14 bases between them. The CDR3 totals 14 residues. Here the CDR3 reads CASSFLRGRDEQFF. CDR3 coding DNA: TGTGCCAGCAGTTTCCTCAGGGGTCGTGATGAGCAGTTCTTC.

This clonotype has ten or more counts. This beta chain appears as a stray read in a library generated for alpha chains; its size is not informative. The chain links TRBV5-5 to TRBJ2-3; no firm D call. Trimming shortened V by 2 bases and J by 4 bases, and 5 bases separated the two germline ends. The germline CDR1 and CDR2 sequences are SGHKS and YYEKEE (reference sequence). This CDR3 region has 12 residues. CDR3 protein: CASSLTPDTQYF. In DNA form, the CDR3 reads TGTGCCAGCAGCTTAACCCCAGATACGCAGTATTTT. The full variable domain, its missing parts supplied by reference TRBV5-5 and TRBJ2-3, is DAGVTQSPTHLIKTRGQQVTLRCSPISGHKSVSWYQQVLGQGPQFIFQYYEKEERGRGNFPDRFSARQFPNYSSELNVNALLLGDSALYLCASSLTPDTQYFGPGTRLTVL.

This clonotype was detected only a few times. This beta chain represents an off-target read in a library built for alpha chains; its size is of limited meaning. The V call is TRBV11-3, the J call TRBJ2-1; possibly TRBD1 for D (5 bases). The germline gives CDR1 SGHNT, CDR2 YENEEA. With 4 bases removed from V and 4 bases from J, the gap between germline ends came to 20 bases. CDR3 size: 17 residues. This chain's CDR3 is CASSSEFPPAGYNEQFF. The CDR3 bases are TGTGCCAGCAGCTCCGAATTCCCGCCGGCAGGGTACAATGAGCAGTTCTTC. The full variable domain, its missing parts supplied by reference TRBV11-3 and TRBJ2-1, is EAGVVQSPRYKIIEKKQPVAFWCNPISGHNTLYWYLQNLGQGPELLIRYENEEAVDDSQLPKDRFSAERLKGVDSTLKIQPAELGDSAVYLCASSSEFPPAGYNEQFFGPGTRLTVL.

This clonotype was recorded at least ten times. This beta chain was picked up by a library intended for alpha chains and is off target, so its count carries little meaning. The J gene is TRBJ2-1, the V gene TRBV9, with 7 bases identical to TRBD2. CDR1 and CDR2 from the germline V gene are SGDLS and YYNGEE. The CDR3 is made up of 15 amino acids. V lost 4 bases and J lost 6; bases outside the gene matches: 10. In DNA, the CDR3 is TGTGCCAGCAGCCTCGGACTAGAACCTAGCAATGAGCAGTTCTTC. The encoded protein is CASSLGLEPSNEQFF.

This clonotype was observed many times. The library was designed around alpha chains, so this beta chain is a stray read whose abundance carries little weight. The chain combines TRBV7-8 with TRBJ1-2; maybe TRBD1 (5 bases). With 1 base removed from V and 7 bases from J, the gap between germline ends came to 7 bases. Germline V lookup: CDR1 SGHVS, CDR2 FQNEAQ. The CDR3 has 12 amino acids. DNA of the CDR3: TGTGCCAGCAGCTTAGGGGGCGGTGGCTACACCTTC. The encoded protein is CASSLGGGGYTF.

This clonotype was seen ten or more times. Because this beta chain is a stray read in a library intended to capture alpha chains, its abundance should not be given much weight. The CDR3 DNA sequence: TGTGCCGGGGGACAGTCGAACACCGGGGAGCTGTTTTTT. Protein sequence: CAGGQSNTGELFF. This chain links TRBV2 with TRBJ2-2; 7 bases agree with TRBD1. CDR3 length: 13 amino acids. V lost 11 bases and J lost 0; bases outside the gene matches: 3. The germline V gene encodes CDR1 SNHLY and CDR2 FYNNEI.